This passage covers 13 T cell receptor beta chains from one sample sequenced in a study of human thymus T cells. Thymic tissue was derived from resections collected during corrective heart surgery. The data were produced by immunoSEQ multiplex PCR, yet TCRdb's version contains in-frame clones alone and is incomplete. This sample carries under 150,000 clones, about 94% of them seen once, and the ten largest clones take approximately 0.022%. Sequencing was done on a sample of thymus tissue. These receptor sequences come from a boy in the first two years of life with a congenital heart defect but otherwise immunologically healthy.

The V gene is TRBV14, the J gene TRBJ2-7, with 9 bases aligning to TRBD1. Germline-derived CDR1 and CDR2 are SGHDN and FVKESK. The CDR3 sequence is 15 residues long. The trim removed 4 bases at V and 3 bases at J, leaving 7 bases unmatched. The CDR3 coding sequence is TGTGCCAGCAGCCCCGGGACAGGGAGGCGCTACGAGCAGTACTTC. It encodes CASSPGTGRRYEQYF.

In DNA form, the CDR3 reads TGCGCCAGCAGCCAAGATAAAGAGGCCCAGGAGCAGTACTTC. Translation gives CASSQDKEAQEQYF. The rearrangement uses TRBV4-3 and TRBJ2-7; D is undetermined. Trimming removed 0 bases from V and 7 bases from J, with 13 bases in between. Germline V gives CDR1 LGHNA, CDR2 YSLEER. There are 14 residues in the CDR3.

The chain is built from TRBV5-6 and TRBJ1-1; no clear D. This CDR3 contains 15 residues. Trimming took off 0 bases at V and 2 bases at J, with 11 bases between the two ends. CDR1 and CDR2 (germline): SGHDT, YYEEEE. CDR3 in amino acids: CASSLDGGPNTEAFF. The CDR3 nucleotides read TGTGCCAGCAGCTTGGATGGAGGGCCAAACACTGAAGCTTTCTTT.

DNA of the CDR3: TGTGCCAGCAGCCCCCGGGGACGTGGGGGCCACGAGCAGTACTTC. Translated, it gives CASSPRGRGGHEQYF. The genes are TRBV13 and TRBJ2-7, with D possibly matching TRBD1 (6 bases). V was clipped by 5 bases and J by 5 bases, with 19 bases between them. The CDR3 contains 15 residues. From germline, CDR1 is PRHDT and CDR2 FYEKMQ (reference sequence).

CDR3 loop: CASSFRPFLQTGGHGYTF. Here the CDR3 DNA reads TGTGCCAGCAGTTTCCGTCCTTTCCTCCAAACAGGGGGTCATGGCTACACCTTC. The gene calls are TRBV28 and TRBJ1-2; 8 nucleotides match TRBD1. This CDR3 contains 18 residues. Germline assignment: CDR1 MDHEN and CDR2 SYDVKM. V was clipped by 3 bases and J by 6 bases; unmatched bases: 18.

This sequence joins TRBV2 and TRBJ2-7; 10 nucleotides line up with TRBD2. CDR1 and CDR2 from the germline V gene are SNHLY and FYNNEI. This CDR3 spans 13 amino acids. The J segment lost 11 bases and the V segment lost 3 bases, leaving 7 bases of the junction unmatched. This CDR3 is CASSERLAGAEYF. The CDR3 nucleotides read TGTGCCAGCAGTGAGAGGCTAGCGGGAGCTGAGTACTTC.

This chain joins TRBV7-9 and TRBJ2-7; D possibly corresponds to TRBD1 (5 bases). CDR3 length: 13 residues. V was shortened by 5 bases and J by 3 bases, with 11 bases between the two germline ends. The germline gives CDR1 SEHNR, CDR2 FQNEAQ (reference sequence). CDR3: CASSLDSYYEQYF. The DNA of the CDR3 is TGTGCCAGCAGCCTAGACAGCTACTACGAGCAGTACTTC.

Concerning this clone itself: The germline gene is not matched at one end of the junction; a read error may be the cause. This chain connects TRBV15 to TRBJ2-5, with D possibly being TRBD2 (6 bases). The CDR3 consists of 17 residues. Germline CDR1 is LNHNV and CDR2 is YYDKDF (reference sequence). CDR3 protein: CATSRDRDRWVRETKYF. CDR3 nucleotide sequence: TGTGCCACCAGCAGAGATAGGGACCGCTGGGTCCGGGAGACCAAGTACTTC.

The V call is TRBV28, the J call TRBJ1-3; 9 nucleotides align to TRBD1. J was trimmed by 2 bases and V by 5 bases; bases with no gene match: 4. The CDR3 runs to 15 residues. Germline-derived CDR1 and CDR2 are MDHEN and SYDVKM. The CDR3 loop reads CASSRTGGPGNTIYF. The CDR3, as DNA: TGTGCCAGCAGTCGTACAGGGGGCCCTGGAAACACCATATATTTT. Combining the CDR3 with reference TRBV28 and TRBJ1-3 gives the whole variable domain DVKVTQSSRYLVKRTGEKVFLECVQDMDHENMFWYRQDPGLGLRLIYFSYDVKMKEKGDIPEGYSVSREKKERFSLILESASTNQTSMYLCASSRTGGPGNTIYFGEGSWLTVV.

The chain carries TRBV5-5 and TRBJ1-3; no clear D gene. V was trimmed by 5 bases and J by 4 bases, leaving 13 bases between them. The CDR3 runs 14 residues. Germline values: CDR1 SGHKS, CDR2 YYEKEE (reference sequence). CDR3 sequence (DNA): TGTGCCAGCAGGGCGGAGTCGTGGGGAAACACCATATATTTT. This translates into CASRAESWGNTIYF.

The V and J genes are TRBV5-6 and TRBJ1-1; 7 positions agree with TRBD1. V was pared by 2 bases and J by 1 base, with 5 bases of the junction left unmatched. The CDR3 is 15 residues long. Germline CDR1 reads SGHDT; CDR2 reads YYEEEE. In DNA form, the CDR3 reads TGTGCCAGCAGCTTTCAGGACAGGCCGAACACTGAAGCTTTCTTT. Protein product: CASSFQDRPNTEAFF.

The chain uses TRBV7-9 and TRBJ1-4; TRBD1 is a possible D gene (5 bases). Deletions cut 1 base from V and 0 bases from J, with 6 bases between. The CDR3 covers 15 residues. CDR1 is SEHNR and CDR2 is FQNEAQ in the germline V gene (reference sequence). The CDR3 sequence: CASSLEGATNEKLFF. For the CDR3, the DNA is TGTGCCAGCAGCTTAGAAGGGGCAACTAATGAAAAACTGTTTTTT.

The rearrangement links TRBV11-3 to TRBJ1-2; 9 nucleotides agree with TRBD1. After removal of 6 bases from V and 6 bases from J, the junction contained 5 bases not matched to a gene. CDR1 SGHNT and CDR2 YENEEA come from the germline V gene. This CDR3 spans 13 amino acids. CDR3 sequence (DNA): TGTGCCAGCAGGAGGGGGACAGGGAATGGCTACACCTTC. Protein sequence: CASRRGTGNGYTF.